The rows below give T cell receptor beta chains drawn from one sample of a study of early T cells in non-severe SARS-CoV-2 infection. Using its own MiXCR run on the 5' RACE reads, TCRdb lists one record per CDR3 protein. The data show tens of thousands of distinct CDR3 sequences, around a tenth seen once. The sample consisted of whole blood. The receptors were sampled from an adult who was a healthcare worker with PCR-confirmed SARS-CoV-2 infection or an uninfected control (not recorded which). Both conserved end residues are trimmed from each CDR3.

j_call v_call cdr3_aa
TRBJ1-5 TRBV12-3/TRBV12-4 ASTYRSGSPQH
TRBJ1-2 TRBV18 ASSPGTSVHGYT
TRBJ1-2 TRBV9 ASSPLARNYGYT
TRBJ2-7 TRBV2 ASRTGDYEQY
TRBJ2-1 TRBV6-1 ASRRISYNEQF
TRBJ2-7 TRBV27 ASNPLGQGRGEQY
TRBJ2-3 TRBV29-1 SAGGHTDTQY
TRBJ2-1 TRBV20-1 SAPVSGSTIYNEQF
TRBJ1-5 TRBV6-6 ASTYGTNQPQH
TRBJ1-6 TRBV7-6 ASSSPGTDSPLH
TRBJ2-1 TRBV29-1 SVTGVSYNEQF
TRBJ2-1 TRBV7-2 ASSLKSGEGSNEQF
TRBJ2-1 TRBV15 ATSRETTSAEQF
TRBJ2-1 TRBV20-1 SATRSGLSSYNEQF
TRBJ2-1 TRBV24-1 ATSRRSYNEQF
TRBJ1-5 TRBV5-1 ASSLSGNQPQH
TRBJ1-5 TRBV6-2/TRBV6-3 ASSYGTGGNQPQH
TRBJ2-1 TRBV24-1 ATSWGQGINEQF
TRBJ2-7 TRBV19 ASSDRRYEQY
TRBJ2-1 TRBV27 ASSSPTSASPFSYNEQF
TRBJ2-1 TRBV20-1 SASRSGGQF
TRBJ2-1 TRBV7-2 ASSPGIQGEQF
TRBJ2-1 TRBV28 ASTPGGVYNEQF
TRBJ1-3 TRBV29-1 SVEGSGNTIY
TRBJ1-2 TRBV20-1 SPMGSSYLNYGYT
TRBJ2-1 TRBV7-2 ASSRRAGTSPYNEQF
TRBJ2-1 TRBV7-9 ASSREGLAGYNEQF
TRBJ2-7 TRBV6-5 ASSYSMVGAPYEQY
TRBJ2-2 TRBV5-1 ASSLVTLGELF
TRBJ1-1 TRBV6-2/TRBV6-3 ASKPIMNTEAF
TRBJ2-1 TRBV2 ASSTEGSSYNEQF
TRBJ2-1 TRBV5-4 ASTPGTEYNEQF
TRBJ1-4 TRBV19 ASGLRSDNEKLF
TRBJ1-3 TRBV20-1 SAGVGNTIY
TRBJ2-5 TRBV29-1 SVGQQETQY
TRBJ2-7 TRBV20-1 SAMINQVEQY
TRBJ2-7 TRBV7-2 ASSFPEGIVSYEQY
TRBJ2-1 TRBV25-1 ASSEVGLGNEQF
TRBJ2-3 TRBV27 ASRPPTPDTQY
TRBJ2-7 TRBV6-1 ASSEGLGTGFNEQY
TRBJ1-1 TRBV10-1 ASSESIGAEAF
TRBJ1-1 TRBV4-1 ASSQEMARDTEAF
TRBJ1-3 TRBV3-1 ASEGTSGNTIY
TRBJ1-1 TRBV5-1 ASSLAFPVRQTEAF
TRBJ2-6 TRBV7-9 ASSLDFPTSGANVLT
TRBJ2-5 TRBV2 ASTRTETQY
TRBJ2-3 TRBV12-3/TRBV12-4 ASSFLAGGTDTQY
TRBJ1-2 TRBV24-1 ATSDSGAIYGYT
TRBJ1-6 TRBV5-8 ASSLISGSNSPLH
TRBJ1-5 TRBV5-5 ASSRRDSNQPQH
TRBJ2-1 TRBV18 ASSPSERERYNEQF
TRBJ1-2 TRBV29-1 SVGPKGGIPYGYT
TRBJ2-1 TRBV5-1 ASSSRTENNEQF
TRBJ2-2 TRBV10-3 AIRDPPGELF
TRBJ2-7 TRBV7-8 ASSLGFSGTDEQY
TRBJ2-7 TRBV4-1 ASSQLWGVDYEQY
TRBJ1-1 TRBV2 ASKPYTEAF
TRBJ1-1 TRBV12-3/TRBV12-4 ASLGVTTEAF